The text below deals with one TCR beta chain. The sample holds a few counts of this clone. There is no known antigen for this receptor. The record has no base qualities; no much larger clone is one base away. Deletion took 6 bases off V and 1 base off J, with a span of 13 bases between the germline ends. The germline V gene (reference sequence) provides CDR1 LNHDA and CDR2 SQIVND. The CDR3 sequence holds 15 residues, the cysteine and phenylalanine included. Only the CDR3 DNA stays, 45 bases, in frame from base 1. The cohort comprised some 680 healthy bone marrow donors. At the time of sampling, every cohort member was nominally healthy, though immune exposures that went unrecorded were likely present. The donor was CMV seronegative and was included in the group of a few hundred seronegative cohort members. Every donor gave a peripheral blood sample, and the peripheral blood mononuclear cells from that sample were used for TCR beta sequencing. The Qiagen DNeasy Blood Extraction Kit was used to extract genomic DNA from the blood cell samples.

This entry comes from a study of cytomegalovirus exposure and HLA in healthy donors (dated by TCRdb to 2015 to 2018). About the investigation overall: An earlier analysis of a few hundred of the donors reported about 300 Gb of sequence data and around 110 million unique TCR beta sequences obtained from 150 million to 200 million T cells. The study profiled the T cell repertoires of around 700 subjects by immunosequencing and related them to cytomegalovirus serostatus. Donor age, sex, ethnicity and CMV serostatus were collected together with the repertoire data. A later analysis re-analyzed previously published TCR beta repertoires from approximately 700 donors and added high-resolution HLA genotyping to study TCR occurrence patterns. An early release that covered several hundred HLA-typed donors contained approximately 300 gigabases of sequencing data and around 85 million unique TCR sequences. The later analysis used no new phenotypic data to find candidate immune exposures, relying instead on TCR beta sequences and their occurrence across donors. A later genetic analysis took genome-wide SNP genotypes for about 65% of the 666 donors and used that subset as a discovery cohort. The number of typed donors differed by locus: roughly 620-640 for A, B, C, DRB1 and DQB1; 500 to 550 for DQA1; fewer than 610 for DPA1; and roughly 450 for DPB1. The study combined high-throughput TCR immunosequencing, statistical association of individual TCRs with disease status, and machine learning to predict cytomegalovirus infection status. Of the 300 to 450 genotyped donors, more than 75% were placed in the genetic ancestry cluster associated with self-reported Caucasian donors. About five DR-DQ haplotypes were treated as single units for association and clustering because of strong linkage in the cohort. Every discovery cohort repertoire had been produced on one sequencing platform. Across approximately 400 genotyped donors of the cohort, an average of roughly 200,000 unique TCR beta nucleotide sequences per donor were sequenced, and about a sixth of those sequences were non-productive. The study aimed to test whether signatures of past pathogen exposure could be identified by cataloging public T cell receptors. Class I and class II HLA loci were covered by the typing at four-digit resolution. Along with the approximately 620-subject first cohort, a separate validation cohort of approximately 110 different subjects was used. An earlier analysis of approximately 500 of the donors applied high-throughput TCR beta sequencing to assess whether each TCR beta V gene segment acted as functional or pseudogenic. Broad study findings and their caveats: This cohort had only TCR beta chains sequenced, and the lack of alpha or paired-chain data limited which features could be detected. A later genetic analysis reported fewer N-insertions in productive TCRs among donors in an Asian-associated ancestry cluster than the roughly 700-donor mean. Assigning TCR associations to individual alleles was difficult when HLA alleles, especially DR and DQ, strongly co-occurred. The classifier was reported to diagnose cytomegalovirus status with high specificity and sensitivity in both the original cohort and the validation cohort. CMV serostatus was the only immune exposure information available for the cohort. A group of highly shared sequence variants was considered likely to be a technical artifact of the sequencing pipeline. Because some donors lacked HLA typing at each locus, the association tests relied only on the typed subset. A later analysis found that HLA-associated TCR beta chains were more clonally expanded and had lower generation probabilities than equally common non-associated chains. In a later genetic analysis, a missense DCLRE1C variant was associated with V-gene and J-gene trimming of TCR beta chains, and the association was replicated in an independent cohort. In an earlier analysis of fewer than 700 of the donors, most TCR beta V segments appeared in productive rearrangements about 90% or about 30% of the time, broadly matching IMGT annotations. The study gave a list of 150 to 200 TCR beta chains associated with cytomegalovirus. A few of the identified cytomegalovirus-associated TCR beta chains were confirmed in vitro to be specific for cytomegalovirus antigens. Because counts were too low, about 15 rarely observed V segments, including chromosome 9 orphons, were left out of the earlier analysis of 500 to 750 of the donors. Roughly uniform sequencing depth across donors was assumed in presence/absence analyses, although this assumption may not hold. A later analysis found that TCR association rates varied across HLA loci, with DRB1 alleles showing the most associated TCRs and HLA-C alleles the fewest. Most CMV-associated TCR beta chains appeared to be HLA-restricted in a later analysis, and the HLA associations seemed to be driven largely by CMV exposure. A further reported finding was that TCR beta sequences accurately predicted the HLA-A and HLA-B alleles for most subjects in the first cohort. At a false discovery rate of 0.05, a later analysis linked around 17,000 TCR beta sequences to specific HLA alleles. Some IMGT-functional V segments, including TRBV6-2 and TRBV6-3, could not be distinguished by the 87-base-pair reads and were therefore excluded. In a later analysis, several top co-occurrence clusters were reported to appear linked to parvovirus B19, influenza, CMV and Epstein-Barr virus. It was suggested by the authors that the approach could potentially be generalized to other disease states and immunological phenotypes. Correlated functional status among segregating V segments might be attributable to linkage disequilibrium, but an unknown experimental factor could not be ruled out. While some public TCRs were present in many individuals, most TCR sequences turned up only very rarely across donors.

Libraries were built with the immunoSEQ multiplex PCR assay. The multiplex PCR relied on a mix of 60 forward primers for TCR Vbeta segments and 13 reverse primers for TCR Jbeta segments. A multiplex PCR assay on genomic DNA amplified the CDR3 region of rearranged TCR beta genes. On the Illumina HiSeq System, the amplified TCR beta libraries were sequenced as 87-base-pair reads. From the authors' description of their analysis: A later analysis tallied 75 million to 85 million unique TCR beta chains across the 600 to 700 repertoires, and about 10 million of those chains were shared by two or more donors. Raw reads were error-corrected and collapsed into unique sequences by a nearest-neighbor algorithm in which closely related sequences were merged to remove PCR and sequencing errors. Alignment of CDR3 sequences to IMGT reference sequences was used to assign V, D and J gene segments. For a sequence to be retained, a match of at least six nucleotides was required to both a V gene segment and a J gene segment. A rearrangement counted as productive if the CDR3 had no stop codons and remained in frame with V and J, and every other rearrangement counted as non-productive. Following IMGT convention, CDR3 was defined as the stretch from the second conserved V-encoded cysteine up to the conserved J-encoded phenylalanine. The earlier analysis of about 570 of the donors excluded any sequence lacking an unambiguous match to a single V gene segment. In an earlier analysis of 587 of the donors, a V segment was called functional when productive rearrangements were above 56.7%, and segregating when the standard deviation between donors exceeded 5%. A statistical classification framework was developed to diagnose cytomegalovirus status using the catalog of TCR beta chain sequences. In a later analysis, V and J genes were assigned by comparing TCR nucleotide sequences against IMGT/GENE-DB human TR gene sequences. A later analysis assigned CDR3 sequences and most-parsimonious VDJ recombination scenarios with the TCRdist pipeline. In a later analysis, each TCR beta chain was defined by its CDR3 amino acid sequence together with its V-gene family, and reads without a unique V-gene family were excluded. To address suspected cross-contamination and a sequencing artifact, a later analysis removed approximately 590 highly shared, low-generation-probability nucleotide sequences. In a later analysis, a clonal expansion index for each public chain was calculated from normalized within-repertoire ranks of inferred template counts. A later analysis computed generation probabilities with a VDJ recombination model fitted to out-of-frame rearrangements, and checked the results against IGoR. In a later analysis, TCR-TCR, TCR-HLA and TCR-CMV co-occurrence was scored with hypergeometric tests, and a repertoire-size bias correction was applied to TCR pairs. To estimate false discovery rates, a later analysis permuted the HLA or CMV assignments 20 times. In a later analysis, co-occurring TCRs were grouped using DBSCAN, and TCRdist sequence similarity was added for clustering within HLA-allele-positive subsets. Repertoires with fewer than 30,000 or more than 120,000 public chains, plus five repertoires with anomalous nucleotide sharing, were excluded from co-occurrence clustering. In its TCRdb copy, this immuneACCESS table keeps in-frame sequences only and misses some clones. Where compared with another copy, unresolved V genes explain less than half of these, and the others have no known cause. V and J calls and clone size are those listed in that table; D and trimming were worked out from the DNA. Here the sample has fewer than 200,000 clones; 70% to 80% occur a single time. Of the sample, roughly 0.76% falls within the top ten clones.

The origin of this receptor is a female donor in good health and CMV-seronegative. Recombination connected TRBV19 to TRBJ1-5; tentative D gene TRBD1, with 5 bases matching. The material sequenced was PBMCs. Here is the DNA: TGTGCCAGTAGGACCGGGACTGGAAGCAATCAGCCCCAGCATTTT. Its amino acids are CASRTGTGSNQPQHF.